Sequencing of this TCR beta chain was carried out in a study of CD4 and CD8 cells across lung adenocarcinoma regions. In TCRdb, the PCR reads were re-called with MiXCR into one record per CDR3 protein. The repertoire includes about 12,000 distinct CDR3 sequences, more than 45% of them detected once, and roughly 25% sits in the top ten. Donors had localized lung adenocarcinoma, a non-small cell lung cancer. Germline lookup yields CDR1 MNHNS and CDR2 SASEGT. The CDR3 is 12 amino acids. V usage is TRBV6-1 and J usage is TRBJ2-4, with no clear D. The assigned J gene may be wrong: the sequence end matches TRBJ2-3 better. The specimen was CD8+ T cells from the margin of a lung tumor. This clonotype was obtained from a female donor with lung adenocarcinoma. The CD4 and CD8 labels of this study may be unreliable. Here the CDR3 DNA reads TGTGCCAGCAAAGGATCCACAGACATGCAGTATTTT. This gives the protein CASKGSTDMQYF.